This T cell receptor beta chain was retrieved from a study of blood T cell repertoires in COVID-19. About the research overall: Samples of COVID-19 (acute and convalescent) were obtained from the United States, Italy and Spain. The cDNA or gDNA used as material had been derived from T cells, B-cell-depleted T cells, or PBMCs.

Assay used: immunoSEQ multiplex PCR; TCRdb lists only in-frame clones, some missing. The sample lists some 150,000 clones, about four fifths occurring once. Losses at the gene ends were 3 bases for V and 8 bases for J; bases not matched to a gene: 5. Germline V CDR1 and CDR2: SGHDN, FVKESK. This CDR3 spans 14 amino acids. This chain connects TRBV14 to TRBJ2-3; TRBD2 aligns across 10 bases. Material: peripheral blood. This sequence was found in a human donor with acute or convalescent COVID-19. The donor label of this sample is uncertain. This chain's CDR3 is CASSHTSGEGTQYF. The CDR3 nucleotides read TGTGCCAGCAGCCATACTAGCGGGGAGGGTACGCAGTATTTT. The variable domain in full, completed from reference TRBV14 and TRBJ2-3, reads EAGVTQFPSHSVIEKGQTVTLRCDPISGHDNLYWYRRVMGKEIKFLLHFVKESKQDESGMPNNRFLAERTGGTYSTLKVQPAELEDSGVYFCASSHTSGEGTQYFGPGTRLTVL.